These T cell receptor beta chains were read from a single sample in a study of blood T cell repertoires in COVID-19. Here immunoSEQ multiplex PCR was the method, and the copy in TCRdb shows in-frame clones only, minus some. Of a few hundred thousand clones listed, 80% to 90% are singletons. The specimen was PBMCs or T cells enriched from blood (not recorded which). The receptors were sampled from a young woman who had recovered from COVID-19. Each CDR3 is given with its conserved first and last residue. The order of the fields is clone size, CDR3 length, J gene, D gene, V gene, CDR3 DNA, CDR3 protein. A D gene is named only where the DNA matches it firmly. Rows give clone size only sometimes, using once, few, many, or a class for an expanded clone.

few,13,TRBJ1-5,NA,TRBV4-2,TGTGCCAGCAGCCAAGGGCAGGATCAGCCCCAGCATTTT,CASSQGQDQPQHF
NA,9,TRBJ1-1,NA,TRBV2,TGTGCCAGCGGGGCAGGAGCTTTCTTT,CASGAGAFF
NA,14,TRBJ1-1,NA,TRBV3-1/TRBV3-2,TGTGCCAGCAGTCAGGGACACCTGAACACTGAAGCTTTCTTT,CASSQGHLNTEAFF
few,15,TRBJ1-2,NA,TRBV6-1,TGTGCCAGCAGTGAGCTACAGGGAATAAGCTATGGCTACACCTTC,CASSELQGISYGYTF
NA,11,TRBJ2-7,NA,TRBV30,TGTGCCTGGGCGACAGACTACGAGCAGTACTTC,CAWATDYEQYF
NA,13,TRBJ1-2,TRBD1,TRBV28,TGTGCCAGCAGTGAACAGGGGGGTAGTGGCTACACCTTC,CASSEQGGSGYTF
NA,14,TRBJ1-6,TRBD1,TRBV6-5,TGTGCCAGCACCCTCCGGGACAGAGGGTCACCCCTCCACTTT,CASTLRDRGSPLHF
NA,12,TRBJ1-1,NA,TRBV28,TGTGCCAGCATCAAAGACAGGACTGAAGCTTTCTTT,CASIKDRTEAFF
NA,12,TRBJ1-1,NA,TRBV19,TGTGCCAGTAAGGAGGGAATAACTGAAGCTTTCTTT,CASKEGITEAFF
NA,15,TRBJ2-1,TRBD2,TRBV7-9,TGTGCCAGCGGTTTAGCGGGAGCAGACACCAATGAGCAGTTCTTC,CASGLAGADTNEQFF
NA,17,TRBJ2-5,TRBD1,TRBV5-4,TGTGCCAGCAGCTTCGGACAGGGGAGGACCGGGTGGGAGACCCAGTACTTC,CASSFGQGRTGWETQYF
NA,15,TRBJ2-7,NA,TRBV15,TGTGCCACCAGCAGAGATAGGCGGGAAACCTACGAGCAGTACTTC,CATSRDRRETYEQYF
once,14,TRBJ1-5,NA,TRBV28,TGTGCCAGCAGTTTATCAGGGAAAGGTCAGCCCCAGCATTTT,CASSLSGKGQPQHF
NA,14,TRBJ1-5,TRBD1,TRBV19,TGTGCCAGTAGGGTCGGACAGGGCGATCAGCCCCAGCATTTT,CASRVGQGDQPQHF
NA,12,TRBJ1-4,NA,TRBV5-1,TGCGCCAGCAGCTTGGGCAGAGAAAAACTGTTTTTT,CASSLGREKLFF
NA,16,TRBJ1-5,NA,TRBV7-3,TGTGCCAGCAGCCCAACCCCAGGGGCCGGCAATCAGCCCCAGCATTTT,CASSPTPGAGNQPQHF
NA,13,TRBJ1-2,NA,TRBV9,TGTGCCAGCAGCTCTGGAGCCGAGAGGGGCTACACCTTC,CASSSGAERGYTF
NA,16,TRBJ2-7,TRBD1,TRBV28,TGTGCCAGCATCTCCCGTGATGGGTGGACAGGGGCCGAGCAGTACTTC,CASISRDGWTGAEQYF
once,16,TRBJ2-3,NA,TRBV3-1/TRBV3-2,TGTGCCAGCAGCCCCCCAGAGGCAGGGGACACAGATACGCAGTATTTT,CASSPPEAGDTDTQYF
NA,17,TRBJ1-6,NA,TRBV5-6,TGTGCCAGCAGCTTGGGTGCGGCTAGCTCCTATAATTCACCCCTCCACTTT,CASSLGAASSYNSPLHF
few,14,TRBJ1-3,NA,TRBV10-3,TGTGCCATCAGGGTGGCTCTAGCTGGAAACACCATATATTTT,CAIRVALAGNTIYF
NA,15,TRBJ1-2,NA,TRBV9,TGTGCCAGCAGCGGGCCCGATGCCCTCGTCTATGGCTACACCTTC,CASSGPDALVYGYTF
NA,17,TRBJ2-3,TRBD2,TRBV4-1,TGCGCCAGCTCCAGAACGGGAGGGCCAGGTAGCACAGATACGCAGTATTTT,CASSRTGGPGSTDTQYF
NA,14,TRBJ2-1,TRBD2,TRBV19,TGTGCCAGTAGTAAGGAGCTAGCGGTAAATGAGCAGTTCTTC,CASSKELAVNEQFF
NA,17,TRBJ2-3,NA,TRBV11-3,TGTGCCAGCAGCCTCACGGCGGGACCCGGTGCCACAGATACGCAGTATTTT,CASSLTAGPGATDTQYF
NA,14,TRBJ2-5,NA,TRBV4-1,TGCGCCAGCAGCCAAGCGGGGGGCGGGGAGACCCAGTACTTC,CASSQAGGGETQYF